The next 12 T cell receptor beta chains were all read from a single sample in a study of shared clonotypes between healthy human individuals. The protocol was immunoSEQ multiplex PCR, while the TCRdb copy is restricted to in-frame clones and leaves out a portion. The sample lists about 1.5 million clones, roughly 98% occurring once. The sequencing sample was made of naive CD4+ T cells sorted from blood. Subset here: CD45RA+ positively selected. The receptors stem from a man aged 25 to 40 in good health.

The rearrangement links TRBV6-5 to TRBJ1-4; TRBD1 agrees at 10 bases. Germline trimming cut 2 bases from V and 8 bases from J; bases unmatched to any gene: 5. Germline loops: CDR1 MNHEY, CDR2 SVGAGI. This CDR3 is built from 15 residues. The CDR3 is CASSYTGTGVEKLFF. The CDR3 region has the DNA TGTGCCAGCAGTTACACGGGGACAGGGGTCGAAAAACTGTTTTTT.

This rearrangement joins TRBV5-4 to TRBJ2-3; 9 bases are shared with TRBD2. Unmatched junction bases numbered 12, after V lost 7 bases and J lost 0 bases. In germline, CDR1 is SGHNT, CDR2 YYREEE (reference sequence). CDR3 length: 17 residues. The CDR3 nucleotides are TGTGCCAGCGGAGTTGACCCGGGACTAGCTAGCACAGATACGCAGTATTTT. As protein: CASGVDPGLASTDTQYF.

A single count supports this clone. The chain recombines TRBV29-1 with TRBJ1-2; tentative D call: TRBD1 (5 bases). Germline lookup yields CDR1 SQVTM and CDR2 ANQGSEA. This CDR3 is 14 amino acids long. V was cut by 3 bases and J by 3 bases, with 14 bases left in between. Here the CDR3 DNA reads TGCAGCGTTGATGGGACGGGGAGCGACTATGGCTACACCTTC. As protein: CSVDGTGSDYGYTF.

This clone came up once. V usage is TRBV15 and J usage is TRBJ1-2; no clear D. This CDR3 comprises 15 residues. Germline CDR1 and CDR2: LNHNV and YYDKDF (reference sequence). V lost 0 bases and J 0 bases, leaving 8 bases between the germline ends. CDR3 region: CATSRDFGANYGYTF. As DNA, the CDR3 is TGTGCCACCAGCAGAGATTTCGGAGCTAACTATGGCTACACCTTC.

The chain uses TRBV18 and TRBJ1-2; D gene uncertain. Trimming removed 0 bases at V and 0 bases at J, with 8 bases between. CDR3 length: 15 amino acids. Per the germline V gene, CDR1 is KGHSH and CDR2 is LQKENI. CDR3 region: CASSPPSVPNYGYTF. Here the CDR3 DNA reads TGTGCCAGCTCACCACCATCGGTGCCTAACTATGGCTACACCTTC.

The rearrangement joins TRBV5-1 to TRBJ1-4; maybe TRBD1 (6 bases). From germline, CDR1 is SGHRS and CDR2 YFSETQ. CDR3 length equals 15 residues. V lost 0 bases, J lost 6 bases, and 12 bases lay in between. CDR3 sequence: CASSLAGGRDEKLFF. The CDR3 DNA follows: TGCGCCAGCAGCTTGGCCGGGGGGCGGGATGAAAAACTGTTTTTT.

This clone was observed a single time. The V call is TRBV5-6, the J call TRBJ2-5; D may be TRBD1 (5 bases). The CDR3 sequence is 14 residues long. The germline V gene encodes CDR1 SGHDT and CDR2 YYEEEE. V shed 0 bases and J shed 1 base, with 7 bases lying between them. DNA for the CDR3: TGTGCCAGCAGCTTGGGACAGCTCCAAGAGACCCAGTACTTC. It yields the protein CASSLGQLQETQYF.

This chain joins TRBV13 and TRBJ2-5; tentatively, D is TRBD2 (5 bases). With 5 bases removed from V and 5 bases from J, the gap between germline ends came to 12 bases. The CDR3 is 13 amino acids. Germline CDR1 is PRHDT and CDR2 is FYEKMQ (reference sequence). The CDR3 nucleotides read TGTGCCAGCAGCCAAGACCGCGGGGAGACCCAGTACTTC. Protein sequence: CASSQDRGETQYF.

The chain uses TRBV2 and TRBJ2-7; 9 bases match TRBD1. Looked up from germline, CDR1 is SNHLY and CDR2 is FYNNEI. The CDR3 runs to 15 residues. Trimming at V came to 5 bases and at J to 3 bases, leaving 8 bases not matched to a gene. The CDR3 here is CASSLSRDRVYEQYF. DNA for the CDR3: TGTGCCAGCAGTCTGTCCCGGGACAGGGTCTACGAGCAGTACTTC.

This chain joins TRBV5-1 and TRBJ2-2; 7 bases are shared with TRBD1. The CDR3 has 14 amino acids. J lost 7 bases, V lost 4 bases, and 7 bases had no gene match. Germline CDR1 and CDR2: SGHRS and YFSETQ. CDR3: CASSTTGVVGELFF. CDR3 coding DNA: TGCGCCAGCAGCACTACAGGGGTGGTCGGGGAGCTGTTTTTT. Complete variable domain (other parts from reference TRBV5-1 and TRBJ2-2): KAGVTQTPRYLIKTRGQQVTLSCSPISGHRSVSWYQQTPGQGLQFLFEYFSETQRNKGNFPGRFSGRQFSNSRSEMNVSTLELGDSALYLCASSTTGVVGELFFGEGSRLTVL.

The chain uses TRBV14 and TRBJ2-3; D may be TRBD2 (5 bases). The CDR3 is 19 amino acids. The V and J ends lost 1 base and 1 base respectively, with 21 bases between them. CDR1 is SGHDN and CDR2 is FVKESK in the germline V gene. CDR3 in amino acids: CASSQGIRLRAEGTDTQYF. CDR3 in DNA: TGTGCCAGCAGCCAAGGGATACGTTTGCGAGCGGAGGGCACAGATACGCAGTATTTT.

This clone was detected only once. CDR3 coding DNA: TGCGCCAGCAGCCAAGACAGGCCTAGCACAGATACGCAGTATTTT. It yields the protein CASSQDRPSTDTQYF. This chain connects TRBV5-1 to TRBJ2-3; D is possibly TRBD1 (6 bases). The length of the CDR3 is 15 residues. V was shortened by 4 bases and J by 0 bases, with 12 bases between the two germline ends. Germline V gene sequence: CDR1 SGHRS, CDR2 YFSETQ.